This TCR beta chain is from a study of T cell responses to AZD1222 COVID-19 vaccine (dated by TCRdb to about 2021). Notes on the research overall: AZD1222 recipients given second doses at about 4 weeks or at about 12 weeks were pooled, since spike-specific TCR depth and breadth were not found to differ between the two schedules. Enrollment into the trials was organized by age into subgroups of 18-55, 56-69 and 70-plus years, and those subgroups contained about 160, 30 and 59 TCR-sequenced participants, respectively. TCR sequencing covered more than 230 trial participants: 207 given two doses of AZD1222 and 26 given two doses of MenACWY control vaccine.

Points the paper makes about the study in general: The whole spike protein was spanned by vaccine-associated CD4 TCRs, and dominant responses were seen in regions 160-218 and 743-854. Spike-specific TCR breadth and depth rose significantly after two AZD1222 doses compared with day 0 and with MenACWY recipients. Only a handful of AZD1222 recipients were SARS-CoV-2 seropositive at baseline, limiting conclusions about previously exposed vaccinees. Because no samples from the day 14 peak response were available, repertoires could be characterized only after the peak T cell response. Epitopes outside the regions mutated in the B.1.351 and B.1.1.7 variants were reportedly recognized by nearly half of the unique spike-specific TCRs. In the small 56-69-year group, the increase in depth fell short of significance, most likely because of low power. Participants were mostly white British, with more females than males. The authors suggested clonal diversity may have been underestimated.

In the germline V gene (reference sequence), CDR1 corresponds to LNHDA and CDR2 to SQIVND. From cysteine to phenylalanine, the CDR3 is 16 amino acids long. The sequence is cut down to CDR3 DNA, 48 bases in frame from base 1. Germline trimming: 4 bases from V, 3 bases from J; junction bases outside gene matches: 10. The CDR3 regions of human TCRbeta chains were subjected to immunosequencing. As for how the authors treated the data: Repertoire TCRs were checked for matches against a reference library of SARS-CoV-2-specific TCRs that had been generated using the MIRA antigen-specificity platform. Breadth meant the fraction of unique TCRs that were SARS-CoV-2-associated, whereas depth meant the fraction of total T cells that were SARS-CoV-2-associated. Each spike-specific TCR was assigned to its reactive spike region and to a CD4 or CD8 class using the MIRA data. Log10-transformed breadth and depth values were compared by one-way ANOVA with Sidak's multiple comparisons tests. TCRdb obtained this table from immuneACCESS and retained in-frame rearrangements with V and J assigned. These tables miss some clones; where compared with another copy, unresolved V genes account for less than half of the shortfall, and the remainder is unexplained. V, J and clone size derive from that table, while D and trimming were established from the DNA sequence. In this sample the table shows over 150,000 clones, about nine tenths of which occur a single time. Approximately 1.4% of the sample comes from the top ten.

The sample's time point label, in plain terms: baseline before first vaccination. Vaccinee samples came from UK trials COV001 and COV002, including a single-blind randomized controlled phase 2/3 trial of AZD1222 (ChAdOx1 nCoV-19) in healthy adults. For TCRbeta chain sequencing, PBMC samples from trial participants were taken at day 0 and at day 28 after the second dose. A note on this clone: No antigen is known for it. Per-base quality was not reported, and no clone a single base away is much larger than it.

This TCR derives from an adult in good health. The chain couples TRBV19 to TRBJ2-5, and 8 bases in between align with TRBD1. The sample consisted of peripheral blood, taken on day 0 of AZD1222 vaccination. The DNA reads TGTGCCAGTAGTAACCGCGGGACAGGCAACGAAGAGACCCAGTACTTC. Its protein reads: CASSNRGTGNEETQYF.